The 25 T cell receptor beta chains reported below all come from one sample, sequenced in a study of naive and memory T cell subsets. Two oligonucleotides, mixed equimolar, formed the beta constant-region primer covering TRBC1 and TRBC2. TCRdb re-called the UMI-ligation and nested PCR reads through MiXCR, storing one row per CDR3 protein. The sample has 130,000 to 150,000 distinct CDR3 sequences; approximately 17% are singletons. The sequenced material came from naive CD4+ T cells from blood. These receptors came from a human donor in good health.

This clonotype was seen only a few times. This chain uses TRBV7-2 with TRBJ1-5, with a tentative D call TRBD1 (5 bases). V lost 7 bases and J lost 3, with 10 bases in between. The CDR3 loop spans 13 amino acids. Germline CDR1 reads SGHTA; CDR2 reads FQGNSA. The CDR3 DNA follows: TGTGCCAGCACCTTGGACAACAATCAGCCCCAGCATTTT. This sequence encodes CASTLDNNQPQHF.

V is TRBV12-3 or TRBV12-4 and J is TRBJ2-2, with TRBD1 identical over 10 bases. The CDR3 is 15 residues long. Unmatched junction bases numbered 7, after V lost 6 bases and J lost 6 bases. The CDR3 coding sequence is TGTGCCAGCAGAAACGGGACAGGGGTTCCCGGGGAGCTGTTTTTT. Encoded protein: CASRNGTGVPGELFF.

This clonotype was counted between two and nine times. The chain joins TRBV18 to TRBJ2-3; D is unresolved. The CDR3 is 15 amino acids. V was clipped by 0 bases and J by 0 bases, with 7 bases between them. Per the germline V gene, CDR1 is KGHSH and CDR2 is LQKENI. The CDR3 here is CASSPPGGSTDTQYF. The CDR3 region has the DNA TGTGCCAGCTCACCACCTGGCGGTAGCACAGATACGCAGTATTTT.

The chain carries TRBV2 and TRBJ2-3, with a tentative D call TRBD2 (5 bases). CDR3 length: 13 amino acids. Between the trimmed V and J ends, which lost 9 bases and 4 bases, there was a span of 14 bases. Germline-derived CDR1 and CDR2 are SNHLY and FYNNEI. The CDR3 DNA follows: TGTGCCAGTGCACAGAGGGTGGCAGATACGCAGTATTTT. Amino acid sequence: CASAQRVADTQYF.

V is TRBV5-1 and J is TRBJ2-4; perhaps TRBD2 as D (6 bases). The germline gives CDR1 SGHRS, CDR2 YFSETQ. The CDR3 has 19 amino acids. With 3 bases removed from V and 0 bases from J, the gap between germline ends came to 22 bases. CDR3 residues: CASSYEPGLLQRAKNIQYF. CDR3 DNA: TGCGCCAGCAGCTACGAACCGGGACTCCTACAACGAGCCAAAAACATTCAGTACTTC.

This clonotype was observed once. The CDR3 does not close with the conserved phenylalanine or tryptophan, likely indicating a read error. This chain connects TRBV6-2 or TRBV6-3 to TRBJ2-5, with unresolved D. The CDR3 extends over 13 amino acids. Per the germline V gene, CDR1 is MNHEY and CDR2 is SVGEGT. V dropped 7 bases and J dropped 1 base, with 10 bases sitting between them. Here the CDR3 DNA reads TGTGCCAGCAAAGGGTCCAGCCAAGAGACCCAGTACTCC. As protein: CASKGSSQETQYS.

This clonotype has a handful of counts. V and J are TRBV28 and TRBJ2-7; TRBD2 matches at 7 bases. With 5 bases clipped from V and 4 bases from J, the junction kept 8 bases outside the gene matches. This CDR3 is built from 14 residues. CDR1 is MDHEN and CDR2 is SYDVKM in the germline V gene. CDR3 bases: TGTGCCAGCAGTGGGAGGGGTATGTTGTACGAGCAGTACTTC. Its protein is CASSGRGMLYEQYF.

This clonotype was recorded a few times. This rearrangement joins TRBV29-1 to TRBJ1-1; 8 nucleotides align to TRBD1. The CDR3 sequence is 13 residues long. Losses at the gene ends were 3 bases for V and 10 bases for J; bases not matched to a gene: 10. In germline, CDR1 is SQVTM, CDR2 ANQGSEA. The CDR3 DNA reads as TGCAGCGTTGAGGAGGGGGACAGGAAAGGAGCTTTCTTT. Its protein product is CSVEEGDRKGAFF. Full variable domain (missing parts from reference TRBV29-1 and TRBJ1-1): SAVISQKPSRDICQRGTSLTIQCQVDSQVTMMFWYRQQPGQSLTLIATANQGSEATYESGFVIDKFPISRPNLTFSTLTVSNMSPEDSSIYLCSVEEGDRKGAFFGQGTRLTVV.

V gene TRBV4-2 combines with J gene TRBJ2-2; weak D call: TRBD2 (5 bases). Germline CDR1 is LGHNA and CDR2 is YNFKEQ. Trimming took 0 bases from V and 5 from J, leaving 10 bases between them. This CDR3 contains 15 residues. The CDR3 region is CASSQDPTGTGELFF. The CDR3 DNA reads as TGTGCCAGCAGCCAAGATCCTACGGGAACCGGGGAGCTGTTTTTT.

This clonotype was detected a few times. DNA for the CDR3: TGTGCCAGCAGTGAATCGCGGGGGAGGGCCACTGAAGCTTTCTTT. This gives the protein CASSESRGRATEAFF. This sequence joins TRBV25-1 and TRBJ1-1, with D perhaps TRBD1 (5 bases). Germline V gives CDR1 MGHDK, CDR2 SYGVNS. The CDR3 length is 15 residues. Trimming cost V 1 base and J 4 bases, with 13 bases left between them.

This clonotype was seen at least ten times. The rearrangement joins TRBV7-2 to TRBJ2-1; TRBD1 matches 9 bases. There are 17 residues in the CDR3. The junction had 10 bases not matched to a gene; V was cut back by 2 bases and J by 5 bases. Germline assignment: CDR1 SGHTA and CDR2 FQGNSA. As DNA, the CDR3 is TGTGCCAGCAGCTTATCGGGGGAGGGACAGGGTGACAATGAGCAGTTCTTC. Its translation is CASSLSGEGQGDNEQFF. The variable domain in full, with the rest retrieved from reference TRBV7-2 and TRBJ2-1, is GAGVSQSPSNKVTEKGKDVELRCDPISGHTALYWYRQSLGQGLEFLIYFQGNSAPDKSGLPSDRFSAERTGGSVSTLTIQRTQQEDSAVYLCASSLSGEGQGDNEQFFGPGTRLTVL.

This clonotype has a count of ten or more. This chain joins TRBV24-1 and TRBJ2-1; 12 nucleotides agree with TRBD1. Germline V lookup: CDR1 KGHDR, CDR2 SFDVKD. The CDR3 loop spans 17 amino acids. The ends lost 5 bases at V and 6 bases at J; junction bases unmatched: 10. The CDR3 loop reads CATSVQPGQGAINEQFF. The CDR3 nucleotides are TGTGCCACCAGTGTCCAGCCGGGACAGGGGGCCATCAATGAGCAGTTCTTC.

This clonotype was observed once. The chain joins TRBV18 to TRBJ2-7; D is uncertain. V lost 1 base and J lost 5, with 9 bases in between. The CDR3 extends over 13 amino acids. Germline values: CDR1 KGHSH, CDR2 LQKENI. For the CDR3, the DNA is TGTGCCAGCTCACCACGTAAGGGAAACGAGCAGTACTTC. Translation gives CASSPRKGNEQYF. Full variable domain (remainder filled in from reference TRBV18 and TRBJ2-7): NAGVMQNPRHLVRRRGQEARLRCSPMKGHSHVYWYRQLPEEGLKFMVYLQKENIIDESGMPKERFSAEFPKEGPSILRIQQVVRGDSAAYFCASSPRKGNEQYFGPGTRLTVT.

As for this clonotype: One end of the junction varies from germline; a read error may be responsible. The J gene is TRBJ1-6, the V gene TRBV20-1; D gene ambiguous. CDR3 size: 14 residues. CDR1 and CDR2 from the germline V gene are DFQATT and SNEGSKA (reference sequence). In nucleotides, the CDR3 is TGCAGTGCACGACGTCGCTCCGATAATTCACCCCTCCACTTT. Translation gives CSARRRSDNSPLHF.

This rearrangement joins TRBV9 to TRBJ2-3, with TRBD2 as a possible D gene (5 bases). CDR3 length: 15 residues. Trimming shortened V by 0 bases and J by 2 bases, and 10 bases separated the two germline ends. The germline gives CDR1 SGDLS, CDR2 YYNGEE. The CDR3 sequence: CASSVGGLTTDTQYF. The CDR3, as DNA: TGTGCCAGCAGCGTAGGAGGACTTACCACAGATACGCAGTATTTT.

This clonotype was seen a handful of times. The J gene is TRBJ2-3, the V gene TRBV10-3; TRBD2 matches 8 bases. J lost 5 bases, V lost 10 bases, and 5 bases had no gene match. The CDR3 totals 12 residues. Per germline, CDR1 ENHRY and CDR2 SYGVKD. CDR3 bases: TGTGCCAGCGGGCGGGAGGTAGATACGCAGTATTTT. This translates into CASGREVDTQYF.

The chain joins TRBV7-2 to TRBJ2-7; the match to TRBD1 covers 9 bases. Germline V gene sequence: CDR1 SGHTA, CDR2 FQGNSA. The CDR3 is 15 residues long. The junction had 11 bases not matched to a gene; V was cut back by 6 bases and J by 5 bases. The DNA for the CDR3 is TGTGCCAGCAGTCGAACAGGGGGCGTCTCAAACGAGCAGTACTTC. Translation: CASSRTGGVSNEQYF.

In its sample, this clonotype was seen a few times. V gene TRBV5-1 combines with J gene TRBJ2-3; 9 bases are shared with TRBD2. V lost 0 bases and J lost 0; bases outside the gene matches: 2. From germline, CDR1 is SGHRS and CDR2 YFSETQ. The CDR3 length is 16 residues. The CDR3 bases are TGCGCCAGCAGCTTGGCCACTAGCGGGAGCACAGATACGCAGTATTTT. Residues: CASSLATSGSTDTQYF.

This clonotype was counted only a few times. The CDR3 DNA reads TGTGCCAGCAGTGAAAACTCATATCCTGGCAATACGCAGTATTTT. Amino acids: CASSENSYPGNTQYF. This chain joins TRBV2 and TRBJ2-3, with unresolved D. CDR1 and CDR2 from the germline V gene are SNHLY and FYNNEI. V lost 2 bases and J lost 7, with 16 bases in between. The CDR3 totals 15 residues.

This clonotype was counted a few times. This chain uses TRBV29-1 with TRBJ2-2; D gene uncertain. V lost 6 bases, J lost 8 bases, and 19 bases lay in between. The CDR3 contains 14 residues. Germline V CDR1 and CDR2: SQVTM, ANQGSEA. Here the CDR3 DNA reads TGCAGCGTCCAGAGCAGCCTCAACGTTGGGGAGCTGTTTTTT. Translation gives CSVQSSLNVGELFF.

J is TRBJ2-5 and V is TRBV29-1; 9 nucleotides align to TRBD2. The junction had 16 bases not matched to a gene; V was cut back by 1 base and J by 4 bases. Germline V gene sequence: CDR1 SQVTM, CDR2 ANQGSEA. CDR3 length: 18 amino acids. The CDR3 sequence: CSVEGVSRSSGSSETQYF. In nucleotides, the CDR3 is TGCAGCGTTGAAGGGGTTTCGAGGAGTAGCGGGAGCTCAGAGACCCAGTACTTC.

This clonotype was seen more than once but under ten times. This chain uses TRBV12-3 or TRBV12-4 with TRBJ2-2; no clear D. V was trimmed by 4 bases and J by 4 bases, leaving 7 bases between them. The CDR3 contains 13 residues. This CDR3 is CASSSLSTGELFF. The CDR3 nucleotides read TGTGCCAGCAGTTCATTGTCCACCGGGGAGCTGTTTTTT.

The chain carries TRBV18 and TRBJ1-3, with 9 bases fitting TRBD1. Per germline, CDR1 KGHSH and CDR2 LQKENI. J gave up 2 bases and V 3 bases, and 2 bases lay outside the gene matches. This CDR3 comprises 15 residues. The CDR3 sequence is CASSPGQGPGNTIYF. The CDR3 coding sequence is TGTGCCAGCTCACCGGGACAGGGACCTGGAAACACCATATATTTT. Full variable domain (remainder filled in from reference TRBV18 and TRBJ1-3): NAGVMQNPRHLVRRRGQEARLRCSPMKGHSHVYWYRQLPEEGLKFMVYLQKENIIDESGMPKERFSAEFPKEGPSILRIQQVVRGDSAAYFCASSPGQGPGNTIYFGEGSWLTVV.

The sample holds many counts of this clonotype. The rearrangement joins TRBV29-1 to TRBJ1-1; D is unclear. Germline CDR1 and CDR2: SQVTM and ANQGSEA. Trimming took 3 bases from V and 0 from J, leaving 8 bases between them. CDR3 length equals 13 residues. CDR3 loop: CSVDSTLNTEAFF. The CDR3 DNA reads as TGCAGCGTTGACAGCACACTGAACACTGAAGCTTTCTTT. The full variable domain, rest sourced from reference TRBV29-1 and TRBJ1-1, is SAVISQKPSRDICQRGTSLTIQCQVDSQVTMMFWYRQQPGQSLTLIATANQGSEATYESGFVIDKFPISRPNLTFSTLTVSNMSPEDSSIYLCSVDSTLNTEAFFGQGTRLTVV.

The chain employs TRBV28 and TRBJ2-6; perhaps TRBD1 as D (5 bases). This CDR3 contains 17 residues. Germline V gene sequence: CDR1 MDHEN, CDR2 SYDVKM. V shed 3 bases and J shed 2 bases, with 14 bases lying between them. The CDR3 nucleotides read TGTGCCAGCAGTTTGGACACCCGCCCCGCTGGGGCCAACGTCCTGACTTTC. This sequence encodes CASSLDTRPAGANVLTF. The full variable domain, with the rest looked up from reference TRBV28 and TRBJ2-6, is DVKVTQSSRYLVKRTGEKVFLECVQDMDHENMFWYRQDPGLGLRLIYFSYDVKMKEKGDIPEGYSVSREKKERFSLILESASTNQTSMYLCASSLDTRPAGANVLTFGAGSRLTVL.